This T cell receptor beta chain derives from a study of cytomegalovirus exposure and HLA in healthy donors. The assay was immunoSEQ multiplex PCR, and TCRdb's table has in-frame clones only and misses some. Of 150,000 to 200,000 clones listed, around four fifths were seen once; the top ten hold approximately 7%. Study findings and constraints: It was 150 to 200 TCR beta chains that were listed as cytomegalovirus-associated.

The germline V gene encodes CDR1 LGHNA and CDR2 YSLEER. V was pared by 0 bases and J by 11 bases, with 6 bases of the junction left unmatched. The CDR3 length is 16 residues. This clone was counted a single time. Its antigen is currently unknown. The chain carries TRBV4-3 and TRBJ2-1; 14 bases agree with TRBD2. The clonotype was recovered from a man aged 18 to 30 in good health and CMV-seropositive. Input material: PBMCs. The CDR3 region has the DNA TGCGCCAGCAGCCAAGATGGGACTAGCGGGAGTCTACAGCAGTTCTTC. It encodes CASSQDGTSGSLQQFF.